This passage covers 20 T cell receptor beta chains from one sample sequenced in a study of chemoradiotherapy in HPV16-positive cancers (dated by TCRdb to 2022 to 2024). Library generation was performed with the immunoSEQ multiplex PCR assay. TCRdb provides this immuneACCESS table in a form limited to in-frame rearrangements. Some clones are lacking; in checked studies, under half of them reflect an unresolved V gene, and why the rest are absent is not known. This sample has 8,500 to 9,000 clones in its table, and roughly nine tenths of those were observed once. Jointly, the top ten make up about 3.3% of the sample. Specimen: blood, collected from a patient who underwent chemoradiotherapy. All receptors come from a human donor with HPV-associated anogenital cancer.

This CDR3 is CASSLGGGRTEAFF. DNA for the CDR3: TGTGCCAGCAGTTTGGGGGGGGGCCGGACTGAAGCTTTCTTT. The rearrangement joins TRBV28 to TRBJ1-1; D perhaps matches TRBD1 (6 bases). Trimming cost V 3 bases and J 5 bases, with 13 bases left between them. The CDR3 has 14 residues. Germline V gene lookup returns CDR1 MDHEN and CDR2 SYDVKM.

The CDR3 spells CASSSRPGTAYEQYF. CDR3 bases: TGTGCCAGCAGCTCTAGGCCAGGGACAGCCTACGAGCAGTACTTC. The chain combines TRBV7-2 with TRBJ2-7; 7 nucleotides agree with TRBD1. Losses at the gene ends were 4 bases for V and 2 bases for J; bases not matched to a gene: 8. The CDR3 covers 15 residues. In germline, CDR1 is SGHTA, CDR2 FQGNSA. The full variable domain, completed using reference TRBV7-2 and TRBJ2-7, is GAGVSQSPSNKVTEKGKDVELRCDPISGHTALYWYRQSLGQGLEFLIYFQGNSAPDKSGLPSDRFSAERTGGSVSTLTIQRTQQEDSAVYLCASSSRPGTAYEQYFGPGTRLTVT.

The V and J genes are TRBV30 and TRBJ1-1, with a tentative D call TRBD1 (5 bases). V gave up 7 bases and J gave up 7 bases, with 19 bases separating them. The CDR3 has 13 residues. Germline V CDR1 and CDR2: GTSNPN, SVGIG (reference sequence). CDR3 DNA sequence: TGTGCCTCGGCAGTACGGGGGAGAAATGAAGCTTTCTTT. It yields the protein CASAVRGRNEAFF.

The rearrangement uses TRBV11-2 and TRBJ1-6, with 7 bases matching TRBD1. Trimming at V came to 11 bases and at J to 3 bases, leaving 7 bases not matched to a gene. This CDR3 contains 14 residues. Germline V gene data show CDR1 as SGHAT and CDR2 as FQNNGV. The CDR3 reads CASRGDSYNSPLHF. The CDR3 DNA follows: TGTGCCTCTCGTGGGGACAGCTATAATTCACCCCTCCACTTT.

The chain employs TRBV4-2 and TRBJ1-1; a weak D match, TRBD1 (5 bases). The CDR3 consists of 15 residues. The V end was cut by 0 bases, the J end by 12 bases, with 20 bases between. Germline V lookup: CDR1 LGHNA, CDR2 YNFKEQ. The CDR3 sequence is CASSQDWRGRLETFF. CDR3 nucleotides: TGTGCCAGCAGCCAAGATTGGAGGGGCCGACTGGAAACTTTCTTT.

The J gene is TRBJ2-3, the V gene TRBV13, with 8 bases that match TRBD2. The ends lost 6 bases at V and 2 bases at J; junction bases unmatched: 13. The length of the CDR3 is 17 residues. Germline V lookup: CDR1 PRHDT, CDR2 FYEKMQ (reference sequence). DNA for the CDR3: TGTGCCAGCAGTCCTAGGGGAGCGGGGGAGCACACAGATACGCAGTATTTT. Protein sequence: CASSPRGAGEHTDTQYF.

This chain uses TRBV5-6 with TRBJ1-4; D is uncertain. This CDR3 is built from 13 residues. In germline, CDR1 is SGHDT, CDR2 YYEEEE. Trimming took off 0 bases at V and 5 bases at J, with 5 bases between the two ends. The CDR3 loop reads CASSLAGNEKLFF. In DNA form, the CDR3 reads TGTGCCAGCAGCTTGGCTGGGAATGAAAAACTGTTTTTT.

The chain joins TRBV30 to TRBJ1-4; 12 nucleotides agree with TRBD1. CDR1 is GTSNPN and CDR2 is SVGIG in the germline V gene (reference sequence). J gave up 7 bases and V 5 bases, and 5 bases lay outside the gene matches. This CDR3 is 14 amino acids long. CDR3 sequence reads: CAWGTGGAVEKLFF. Here the CDR3 DNA reads TGTGCCTGGGGGACAGGGGGCGCGGTTGAAAAACTGTTTTTT.

The chain uses TRBV2 and TRBJ2-7; perhaps TRBD2 as D (5 bases). Germline-derived CDR1 and CDR2 are SNHLY and FYNNEI. The ends were cut back, 7 bases at V and 3 bases at J, with 19 bases in the middle. The CDR3 is 15 amino acids. The CDR3 DNA follows: TGTGCCAGCACCCTCCCCCGAGTAGGGAGCTACGAGCAGTACTTC. Translated, it gives CASTLPRVGSYEQYF.

The genes are TRBV13 and TRBJ2-7; weak D call: TRBD1 (5 bases). V dropped 5 bases and J dropped 0 bases, with 11 bases sitting between them. The CDR3 consists of 14 residues. Germline-derived CDR1 and CDR2 are PRHDT and FYEKMQ (reference sequence). This chain's CDR3 is CASSRPDSSYEQYF. The CDR3 DNA reads as TGTGCCAGCAGCCGCCCAGACAGCTCCTACGAGCAGTACTTC.

The V gene is TRBV27, the J gene TRBJ1-1; TRBD1 matches 7 bases. Per the germline V gene, CDR1 is MNHEY and CDR2 is SMNVEV (reference sequence). The CDR3 runs 16 residues. V lost 6 bases and J lost 6; bases outside the gene matches: 16. CDR3 residues: CASRSDRLHTGAEAFF. CDR3 coding DNA: TGTGCCAGCAGGTCGGACAGGCTACATACGGGGGCTGAAGCTTTCTTT.

The J gene is TRBJ2-5, the V gene TRBV9; the D is unclear. V was trimmed by 1 base and J by 5 bases, leaving 12 bases between them. Germline V CDR1 and CDR2: SGDLS, YYNGEE. The CDR3 runs to 14 residues. The CDR3 region is CASSVSVITETQYF. The CDR3 DNA sequence: TGTGCCAGCAGCGTATCGGTGATAACGGAGACCCAGTACTTC.

This clone came up once. J is TRBJ2-4 and V is TRBV19; possibly TRBD1 for D (5 bases). The CDR3 extends over 16 amino acids. V was cut by 4 bases and J by 8 bases, with 21 bases left in between. Germline V gene data show CDR1 as LNHDA and CDR2 as SQIVND (reference sequence). The CDR3 DNA sequence: TGTGCCAGTAGTACCGTCCACCTCAGGGTAAGGGACATTCAGTACTTC. Its translation is CASSTVHLRVRDIQYF.

V and J are TRBV2 and TRBJ2-7; 7 bases align to TRBD2. The V gene's germline CDR1 is SNHLY and CDR2 FYNNEI. This CDR3 is built from 14 residues. V was pared by 6 bases and J by 6 bases, with 11 bases of the junction left unmatched. The CDR3 sequence is CASRLGTTRLEQYF. For the CDR3, the DNA is TGTGCCAGCAGGCTCGGGACTACACGCCTCGAGCAGTACTTC.

The V and J genes are TRBV9 and TRBJ1-3; no clear D gene. CDR3 size: 15 residues. Trimming pared 4 bases from V and 1 base from J, leaving 12 bases between. Germline-derived CDR1 and CDR2 are SGDLS and YYNGEE. The CDR3 DNA reads TGTGCCAGCAGCACGGACGCTAAATCTGGAAACACCATATATTTT. Protein product: CASSTDAKSGNTIYF.

V gene TRBV5-6 combines with J gene TRBJ2-1; TRBD1 matches 9 bases. Germline loops: CDR1 SGHDT, CDR2 YYEEEE. V shed 3 bases and J 1 base; nucleotides not matched to a gene: 2. The CDR3 runs to 15 residues. In DNA, the CDR3 is TGTGCCAGCAGCTGGGGACAGGGATCCTACAATGAGCAGTTCTTC. Residues: CASSWGQGSYNEQFF.

The V gene is TRBV4-2, the J gene TRBJ2-7; 7 bases line up with TRBD2. Germline V gene data show CDR1 as LGHNA and CDR2 as YNFKEQ. The CDR3 contains 16 residues. V dropped 0 bases and J dropped 2; count of bases not matched to a gene: 7. CDR3 nucleotides: TGTGCCAGCAGCCAAGATCGGCTAGCGGCGACCTACGAGCAGTACTTC. This gives the protein CASSQDRLAATYEQYF.

CDR3 protein: CASSPPEGGRVYGYTF. The CDR3 bases are TGTGCCAGCAGCCCCCCCGAGGGAGGGAGGGTCTATGGCTACACCTTC. The rearrangement links TRBV4-2 to TRBJ1-2; D is unresolved. V dropped 4 bases and J dropped 4 bases, with 19 bases sitting between them. The length of the CDR3 is 16 residues. Germline V CDR1 and CDR2: LGHNA, YNFKEQ.

V gene TRBV27 combines with J gene TRBJ2-4; 11 bases match TRBD2. There are 17 residues in the CDR3. CDR1 is MNHEY and CDR2 is SMNVEV in the germline V gene (reference sequence). After removal of 3 bases from V and 9 bases from J, the junction contained 13 bases not matched to a gene. The DNA of the CDR3 is TGTGCCAGCAGTTTCCGCGAAGGTAGCGGGGGGGCCACCATTCAGTACTTC. It yields the protein CASSFREGSGGATIQYF.

V and J are TRBV5-1 and TRBJ1-1; D gene uncertain. From germline, CDR1 is SGHRS and CDR2 YFSETQ. The CDR3 runs 12 residues. V shed 1 base and J shed 7 bases, with 8 bases lying between them. CDR3 residues: CASSLRVGEAFF. The CDR3 coding sequence is TGCGCCAGCAGCTTGAGGGTAGGTGAAGCTTTCTTT.